The TCR beta chain described here comes from a study of CD8+CD57+ T cells in acquired aplastic anemia. At the level of the study: Sorted CD4+ and CD8+ cells yielded 3 to 3.5 ug of DNA on average.

The authors sequenced patients whose flow cytometry had shown CD8+CD57+ cell expansion. The enrolled patients all had severe acquired aplastic anemia. The CDR3 spans 13 residues. The V gene lost 5 bases and the J gene lost 5 bases, with 11 bases spanning the gap. The germline CDR1 and CDR2 sequences are SEHNR and FQNEAQ (reference sequence). CDR3 and TCR beta VDJ profiling relied on genomic DNA as the template. Each CDR3 protein is one row after TCRdb ran MiXCR on the reads. The sample carries roughly 250,000 distinct CDR3 sequences, 70% to 85% recorded once. The genes are TRBV7-9 and TRBJ2-3; no definite D call. The TCR sequence derives from a human donor with aplastic anemia. Material: sorted CD4+, CD8+, or CD8+CD57+ T cells (not recorded which) from PBMCs. The CDR3 loop is CASSDHGIDTQYF. In nucleotides, the CDR3 is TGTGCCAGCAGCGACCACGGCATAGATACGCAGTATTTT.